These 9 T cell receptor beta chains share one sample of origin, sequenced in a study of T cells after yellow fever vaccination. In TCRdb, the 5' RACE reads were re-called with MiXCR into one record per CDR3 protein. The sample includes 320,000 or so distinct CDR3 sequences, roughly 8.3% seen only once; the top ten take 17%. Sequenced material: PBMCs, taken 45 days after the first yellow fever vaccination. All receptors come from a man in his late teens or twenties who received the YFV17D yellow fever vaccine.

The V and J genes are TRBV5-1 and TRBJ2-1, with D maybe TRBD1 (6 bases). CDR1 and CDR2 from the germline V gene are SGHRS and YFSETQ. V was trimmed by 5 bases and J by 4 bases, leaving 16 bases between them. This CDR3 is 15 amino acids long. The CDR3 is CASRAGMDRYNEQFF. DNA of the CDR3: TGCGCCAGCAGGGCCGGGATGGACAGATACAATGAGCAGTTCTTC.

This chain connects TRBV27 to TRBJ2-5, with TRBD2 matching 7 bases. The CDR3 extends over 13 amino acids. Germline V gene lookup returns CDR1 MNHEY and CDR2 SMNVEV (reference sequence). Trimming removed 7 bases from V and 8 bases from J; junction bases left unmatched: 10. CDR3 nucleotides: TGTGCCAGCACCTGGGGACGGGGGGAAACCCAGTACTTC. As protein: CASTWGRGETQYF.

This clonotype was detected many times. This chain joins TRBV29-1 and TRBJ1-2; D is unresolved. The CDR3 loop spans 17 amino acids. The V end lost 3 bases, the J end lost 3 bases, and 23 bases lay between the germline ends. In germline, CDR1 is SQVTM, CDR2 ANQGSEA. CDR3 sequence: CSVDFEMGLTSYYGYTF. As DNA, the CDR3 is TGCAGCGTTGATTTCGAGATGGGCCTTACCTCGTACTATGGCTACACCTTC. The complete variable domain, with remaining parts taken from reference TRBV29-1 and TRBJ1-2, reads SAVISQKPSRDICQRGTSLTIQCQVDSQVTMMFWYRQQPGQSLTLIATANQGSEATYESGFVIDKFPISRPNLTFSTLTVSNMSPEDSSIYLCSVDFEMGLTSYYGYTFGSGTRLTVV.

In its sample, this clonotype was seen a few times. V gene TRBV12-3 or TRBV12-4 combines with J gene TRBJ1-2, with TRBD1 identical over 7 bases. Germline trimming cut 6 bases from V and 4 bases from J; bases unmatched to any gene: 5. The CDR3 runs to 13 residues. CDR3 DNA sequence: TGTGCCAGCAGGGCGGGACAGCTCTATGGCTACACCTTC. Amino acids: CASRAGQLYGYTF.

This clonotype has at least ten counts. The chain recombines TRBV5-1 with TRBJ2-5; D remains unclear. CDR3 length: 13 residues. V shed 0 bases and J shed 5 bases, with 8 bases lying between them. Germline lookup yields CDR1 SGHRS and CDR2 YFSETQ. The CDR3 is CASSLAGLETQYF. The CDR3 DNA is TGCGCCAGCAGCTTGGCGGGCTTGGAGACCCAGTACTTC.

V gene TRBV4-1 combines with J gene TRBJ1-4, with D unresolved. V lost 4 bases, J lost 7 bases, and 13 bases lay in between. CDR3 length: 14 residues. Germline V gene lookup returns CDR1 MGHRA and CDR2 YSYEKL. The CDR3 reads CASSPWERGEKLFF. CDR3 nucleotides: TGCGCCAGCAGCCCTTGGGAGCGGGGTGAAAAACTGTTTTTT.

This clonotype has just a few counts. This sequence joins TRBV18 and TRBJ2-1; 9 nucleotides line up with TRBD2. The germline CDR1 and CDR2 sequences are KGHSH and LQKENI. This CDR3 region has 16 residues. Trimming removed 5 bases from V and 8 bases from J; junction bases left unmatched: 13. CDR3 in DNA: TGTGCCAGCTCAGCCAGGATCGCGGGGGGGCCTGATGAGCAGTTCTTC. This codes for CASSARIAGGPDEQFF.

The chain is built from TRBV5-1 and TRBJ2-6, with D possibly being TRBD1 (6 bases). Germline V CDR1 and CDR2: SGHRS, YFSETQ. Trimming pared 5 bases from V and 4 bases from J, leaving 10 bases between. CDR3 length equals 14 residues. The CDR3 region has the DNA TGCGCCAGCAGACCAGGGGCCGGGGCCAACGTCCTGACTTTC. This encodes CASRPGAGANVLTF.

This clonotype was found a few times. J is TRBJ2-7 and V is TRBV2, with D perhaps matching TRBD2 (8 bases). The CDR3 runs to 14 residues. Germline V gene lookup returns CDR1 SNHLY and CDR2 FYNNEI. The CDR3 DNA is TGTGCCAGCGCACGGGAGGGGACAGTGGGCCTAGGAGACGTC. Encoded protein: CASAREGTVGLGDV.